This T cell receptor beta chain was recovered during a study of T cell changes during pregnancy in multiple sclerosis. Data came from immunoSEQ multiplex PCR; TCRdb stores just in-frame clones and leaves some out. Altogether 60,000 to 95,000 clones are present, just over 90% being singletons, with the ten largest covering 0.43%. With V trimmed by 3 bases and J by 7 bases, 2 bases remained unmatched. Germline assignment: CDR1 SGHAT and CDR2 FQNNGV. The CDR3 is 14 amino acids. The receptor was isolated from a female donor with multiple sclerosis, enrolled in a pregnancy study. The input for sequencing was CD4+ T cells from peripheral blood mononuclear cells, taken before pregnancy. The chain combines TRBV11-2 with TRBJ1-6; 8 bases are shared with TRBD1. For the CDR3, the DNA is TGTGCCAGCAGCTTCCGACAGGGGAATTCACCCCTCCACTTT. Its translation: CASSFRQGNSPLHF. Using reference TRBV11-2 and TRBJ1-6 for the parts outside the CDR3, the full variable domain is EAGVAQSPRYKIIEKRQSVAFWCNPISGHATLYWYQQILGQGPKLLIQFQNNGVVDDSQLPKDRFSAERLKGVDSTLKIQPAKLEDSAVYLCASSFRQGNSPLHFGNGTRLTVT.